This T cell receptor beta chain was found in a study of blood T cells in healthy people across ages. Overall study: When template switching was applied, about one barcoded beta molecule was captured per two T cells. Points from the study as a whole: Age advanced and TCR beta diversity per million T cells fell, roughly linearly.

A sample-barcoded 5' primer and a J-beta primer mix were used in a second PCR of roughly 7 to 11 cycles. TCRdb fed the 5' RACE reads into MiXCR, producing one record per CDR3 protein. The table lists hundreds of thousands of distinct CDR3 sequences, 45% to 70% of them singletons. Isolation yielded PBMCs, at least 6.5 million per sample, in every case. This clonotype was detected a few times. What it recognizes is unknown. Trimming cost V 1 base and J 14 bases; bases outside gene matches: 20. Looked up from germline, CDR1 is SEHNR and CDR2 is FQNEAQ (reference sequence). The CDR3 has 17 residues. This TCR was recovered from a man in his forties in good health. Sequencing was performed on blood. The chain combines TRBV7-9 with TRBJ2-1; 7 bases are a match to TRBD1. For the CDR3, the DNA is TGTGCCAGCAGCTTAGGACAGTTTGAGGGGGCGACTCTGAGCGAGTTCTTC. This codes for CASSLGQFEGATLSEFF.